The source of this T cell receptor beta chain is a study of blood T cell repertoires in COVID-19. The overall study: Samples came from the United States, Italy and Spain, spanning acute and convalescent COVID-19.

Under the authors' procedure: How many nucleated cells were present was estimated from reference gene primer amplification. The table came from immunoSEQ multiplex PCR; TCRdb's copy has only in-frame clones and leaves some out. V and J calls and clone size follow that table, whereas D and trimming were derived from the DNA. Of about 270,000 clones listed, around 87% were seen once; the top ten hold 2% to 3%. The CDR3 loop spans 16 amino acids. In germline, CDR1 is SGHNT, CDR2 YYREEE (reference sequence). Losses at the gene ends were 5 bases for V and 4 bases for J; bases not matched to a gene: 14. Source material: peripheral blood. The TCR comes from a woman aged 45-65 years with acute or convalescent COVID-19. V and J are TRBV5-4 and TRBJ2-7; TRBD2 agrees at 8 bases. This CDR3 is CASSSDPGTSMYEQYF. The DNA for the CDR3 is TGTGCCAGCAGTTCCGACCCCGGGACTAGTATGTACGAGCAGTACTTC.